Listed here are 21 T cell receptor beta chains from one sample, sequenced in a study of tumor-infiltrating lymphocytes in primary liver carcinoma. Unsorted whole blood yielded blood RNA, and germline DNA was extracted as well. With roughly 540 ng total RNA as template and a constant-region primer, TCR beta cDNA was made. Three rounds of nested multiplex PCR with slightly modified ARM-PCR produced TCR beta libraries. A C-beta reverse primer and TRBV1-TRBV30 forward primers served in each of the first two PCR rounds, at 10 cycles apiece. TCRdb recomputed calls from the multiplex PCR reads with MiXCR, one row per CDR3 protein. Of about 300,000 distinct CDR3 sequences detected, 65% appear once; the ten largest clones hold approximately 9%. Sequenced material: peripheral blood. Every receptor here comes from a man aged 35-49 years with primary liver carcinoma and hepatitis B virus infection.

Turning to this clonotype: A read error may explain this, as a much larger clone is one base away. V and J are TRBV6-5 and TRBJ2-7; D remains ambiguous. Trimming took off 3 bases at V and 5 bases at J, with 14 bases between the two ends. In germline, CDR1 is MNHEY, CDR2 SVGAGI. The CDR3 length is 14 residues. The CDR3 is CASSYTCQSNEQYF. Here the CDR3 DNA reads TGTGCCAGCAGTTATACATGTCAGAGCAACGAGCAGTACTTC.

On this clonotype: A clone one base away is much larger, so this may be a read error. The chain is built from TRBV6-2 or TRBV6-3 and TRBJ1-6, with 12 nucleotides matching TRBD1. The CDR3 consists of 18 residues. CDR1 MNHEY and CDR2 SVGEGT come from the germline V gene. The CDR3 nucleotides read TGTGCCAGCAGTTACCATCCGGGACAGGGGGCGCGTAATCCACCCCTCCACTTT. This translates into CASSYHPGQGARNPPLHF.

Points on this clonotype: This could be a read error, since a much larger clone is one nucleotide away. The rearrangement uses TRBV29-1 and TRBJ2-2; TRBD2 agrees at 10 bases. Germline values: CDR1 SQVTM, CDR2 ANQGSEA. This CDR3 comprises 15 residues. The CDR3 loop reads CSLEGLAGEGGELFF. The CDR3 coding sequence is TGCAGCCTTGAAGGGCTAGCGGGAGAGGGCGGGGAGCTGTTTTTT.

The chain joins TRBV11-1 to TRBJ2-5; D is perhaps TRBD2 (5 bases). The CDR3 sequence is 13 residues long. Germline-derived CDR1 and CDR2 are SGHAT and FQDESV (reference sequence). The CDR3 reads CSSSLKGAETQYF. The CDR3 DNA follows: TGTAGCAGCAGCTTGAAGGGAGCAGAGACCCAGTACTTC.

In its sample, this clonotype was seen many times. The chain employs TRBV6-6 and TRBJ2-4, with 7 bases that match TRBD1. Germline V CDR1 and CDR2: MNHNY, SVGAGI (reference sequence). Trimming cost V 0 bases and J 1 base; bases outside gene matches: 3. This CDR3 region has 16 residues. CDR3 DNA sequence: TGTGCCAGCAGTTACTCGACAGGGCTTGCCAAAAACATTCAGTACTTC. It encodes CASSYSTGLAKNIQYF.

As regards this clonotype: This CDR3 fails to terminate in the conserved phenylalanine or tryptophan, so it likely reflects a read error. The J gene is TRBJ2-7, the V gene TRBV11-2, with TRBD2 matching 7 bases. Germline CDR1 reads SGHAT; CDR2 reads FQNNGV. CDR3 size: 17 residues. V dropped 1 base and J dropped 5; count of bases not matched to a gene: 14. CDR3 bases: TGTGCCAGCAGCTTAGGTACCAATGTGGGAGGGTTCCACGAGCAGTACTCC. Encoded protein: CASSLGTNVGGFHEQYS.

On this clonotype itself: The junction and the germline gene differ at one end; a read error may be behind it. The chain uses TRBV5-1 and TRBJ2-2; D might be TRBD1 (5 bases). Germline V gene data show CDR1 as SGHRS and CDR2 as YFSETQ. The CDR3 is 14 residues long. CDR3 nucleotides: TGCGCCAGCAACTTGGTAGGGGCCACCGGGGAGCTGTTTTTT. This encodes CASNLVGATGELFF.

V is TRBV28 and J is TRBJ1-2; the D gene is possibly TRBD1 (5 bases). The CDR3 totals 12 residues. Deletions cut 7 bases from V and 4 bases from J, with 10 bases between. Germline loops: CDR1 MDHEN, CDR2 SYDVKM. CDR3 nucleotide sequence: TGTGCCAGCAATGGGGGGGGCTATGGCTACACCTTC. Translating it yields CASNGGGYGYTF.

As for this clonotype: This may come from a read error, since a much larger clone is one base off. V is TRBV6-2 or TRBV6-3 and J is TRBJ2-1, with D perhaps matching TRBD1 (5 bases). The germline V gene has CDR1 MNHEY and CDR2 SVGEGT. The CDR3 loop spans 14 amino acids. CDR3 residues: CASTLRTNYNEQLF. CDR3 sequence (DNA): TGTGCCAGCACCTTGAGGACAAATTACAATGAGCAGCTCTTC.

For this clonotype: This may be a read error: a much more frequent sequence differs by one nucleotide. No conserved phenylalanine or tryptophan ends this CDR3, so it is likely a read error. The chain combines TRBV4-1 with TRBJ2-1, with unresolved D. This CDR3 has 13 amino acids. Germline assignment: CDR1 MGHRA and CDR2 YSYEKL. V lost 4 bases to trimming and J lost 8 bases, with 12 bases between them. For the CDR3, the DNA is TGCGCCAGCAGCCTCGATGTAAGGGATGAGCAGTTCTCC. This sequence encodes CASSLDVRDEQFS.

This chain uses TRBV3-1 with TRBJ2-7, with 8 positions matching TRBD2. The CDR3 has 14 amino acids. J lost 7 bases, V lost 3 bases, and 8 bases had no gene match. Germline-derived CDR1 and CDR2 are LGHDT and YNNKEL (reference sequence). CDR3 DNA sequence: TGTGCCAGCAGCCATGCAGCGGGAGTAAGGGAGCAGTACTTC. Its protein product is CASSHAAGVREQYF.

The chain uses TRBV7-9 and TRBJ2-2, with D unclear. The CDR3 runs 13 residues. CDR1 and CDR2 (germline): SEHNR, FQNEAQ (reference sequence). V was pared by 3 bases and J by 6 bases, with 8 bases between. The CDR3 spells CASSFGGSGELFF. The CDR3 DNA follows: TGTGCCAGCAGCTTTGGCGGTTCCGGGGAGCTGTTTTTT. Full variable domain (missing parts from reference TRBV7-9 and TRBJ2-2): DTGVSQNPRHKITKRGQNVTFRCDPISEHNRLYWYRQTLGQGPEFLTYFQNEAQLEKSRLLSDRFSAERPKGSFSTLEIQRTEQGDSAMYLCASSFGGSGELFFGEGSRLTVL.

This chain uses TRBV10-2 with TRBJ2-7; 7 bases map to TRBD2. Germline V CDR1 and CDR2: WSHSY, SAAADI. The CDR3 has 15 residues. The J segment lost 5 bases and the V segment lost 7 bases, leaving 14 bases of the junction unmatched. The CDR3 region is CASKPIGGRGDEQYF. CDR3 DNA: TGCGCCAGCAAGCCCATCGGAGGGAGGGGAGACGAGCAGTACTTC.

This clonotype showed up just a few times. This chain joins TRBV5-1 and TRBJ2-3; TRBD1 aligns across 12 bases. The germline V gene encodes CDR1 SGHRS and CDR2 YFSETQ. Trimming cost V 4 bases and J 5 bases; bases outside gene matches: 5. This CDR3 has 15 amino acids. CDR3: CASSTGTGGGDTQYF. CDR3 DNA: TGCGCCAGCAGCACCGGGACAGGGGGCGGAGATACGCAGTATTTT.

The chain combines TRBV28 with TRBJ2-7; D gene ambiguous. The CDR3 sequence is 12 residues long. The germline gives CDR1 MDHEN, CDR2 SYDVKM. V lost 5 bases and J lost 3, with 8 bases in between. Here the CDR3 DNA reads TGTGCCAGCAGTAGTATAGGCTACGAGCAGTACTTC. Translating it yields CASSSIGYEQYF.

In the case of this clonotype: Because the CDR3 is missing its conserved closing phenylalanine or tryptophan, this is likely a read error. The rearrangement joins TRBV4-3 to TRBJ2-1; 7 positions match TRBD2. CDR1 and CDR2 (germline): LGHNA, YSLEER. The CDR3 has 13 amino acids. CDR3 in DNA: TGCTCCAGCAGCCAAGAGGCGGGGGTCGAGCAGTTCATC. Translating it yields CSSSQEAGVEQFI.

This clonotype was detected many times. This chain uses TRBV29-1 with TRBJ1-1, with D uncertain. This CDR3 comprises 10 residues. V lost 5 bases to trimming and J lost 6 bases, with 7 bases between them. Germline CDR1 reads SQVTM; CDR2 reads ANQGSEA. The DNA for the CDR3 is TGCAGCGTTTCAAGGGCTGAAGCTTTCTTT. Translated, it gives CSVSRAEAFF.

With respect to this clonotype: This may come from a read error, since a much larger clone is one base off. The chain carries TRBV5-1 and TRBJ2-3; D not resolved. The CDR3 covers 11 residues. CDR1 SGHRS and CDR2 YFSETQ come from the germline V gene. V was pared by 1 base and J by 5 bases, with 2 bases between. For the CDR3, the DNA is TGCGCCAGCAGCTTGAAAGATACGCAGTATTTT. This gives the protein CASSLKDTQYF.

Concerning this clonotype: A clone one base away is much larger, so this may be a read error. V and J are TRBV28 and TRBJ2-5; TRBD2 is a possible D gene (5 bases). Germline CDR1 is MDHEN and CDR2 is SYDVKM. The CDR3 length is 13 residues. In DNA form, the CDR3 reads TGTGCCAGCAAACGAACTAGTGCGGAGACCAAGTACTTC. Amino acids: CASKRTSAETKYF.

As for this clonotype: Since a much larger clone is just one base distant, this may be a read error. The rearrangement joins TRBV29-1 to TRBJ2-1, with D unclear. Germline CDR1 SQVTM, CDR2 ANQGSEA. V dropped 7 bases and J dropped 7 bases, with 17 bases sitting between them. There are 13 residues in the CDR3. As DNA, the CDR3 is TGCAGCGGCCTAACCGACCCCCAAAATGAGCAGTTCTTC. It translates to CSGLTDPQNEQFF.

Comment on this clonotype: Likely a read error: the CDR3 ends without its conserved phenylalanine or tryptophan. The chain couples TRBV6-1 to TRBJ2-4; D is unresolved. Looked up from germline, CDR1 is MNHNS and CDR2 is SASEGT. This CDR3 contains 15 residues. CDR3 sequence reads: CASREAGKTKNIQYL. CDR3 DNA: TGTGCCAGCAGGGAAGCCGGTAAGACCAAAAACATTCAGTACCTC.